Sequencing of this T cell receptor beta chain was carried out in a study of CD8 T cells in Susac syndrome. Study-wide background: Of the sequenced Susac syndrome patients, six had active disease and about eight were in remission.

Per the germline V gene, CDR1 is SEHNR and CDR2 is FQNEAQ (reference sequence). This CDR3 spans 12 amino acids. Remarks on this clonotype: Sequence at one end of the junction differs from germline and may be a read error.

Reverse transcription of about 0.45 to 1 ug RNA used random hexamers. TCRdb used MiXCR to reprocess the immunoSEQ multiplex PCR reads, holding one entry per CDR3 protein. The sample includes some 240,000 distinct CDR3 sequences, 90% to 97% seen only once; the top ten take about 0.1%. This clonotype was sampled from a human donor with Susac syndrome. This rearrangement joins TRBV7-9 to TRBJ2-3; D uncertain. The material sequenced was CD4+ T cells from PBMCs. The CDR3 spells CASSSPGDTQDF. The CDR3 DNA follows: TGTGCCAGCAGCTCCCCTGGTGATACGCAGGATTTT.